These 6 T cell receptor beta chains were sequenced from one sample in a study of blood T cell repertoires in COVID-19. Repertoires were generated with immunoSEQ multiplex PCR, while TCRdb's copy carries only in-frame clones and drops some. The data show approximately 140,000 clones, with 84% seen just once and roughly 3.5% held by the top ten. The source material was PBMCs or T cells enriched from blood (not recorded which). The origin of the receptors is a woman between 50 and 59 years old with acute COVID-19.

Only a few counts were recorded for this clone. The same CDR3 arises from other DNA sequences in this sample as well. The J gene is TRBJ1-2, the V gene TRBV25-1, with D possibly being TRBD1 (5 bases). Deletions cut 6 bases from V and 6 bases from J, with 14 bases between. Germline loops: CDR1 MGHDK, CDR2 SYGVNS. The CDR3 covers 13 residues. CDR3 sequence reads: CASSLRGGNGYTF. The CDR3 nucleotides are TGTGCCAGCAGCCTAAGGGGAGGAAATGGCTACACCTTC.

CDR3 amino acids: CASSLSRTTGGYTF. In DNA, the CDR3 is TGTGCCAGCAGCTTATCTAGGACCACAGGAGGCTACACCTTC. The chain recombines TRBV7-8 with TRBJ1-2; tentatively, D is TRBD1 (5 bases). This CDR3 spans 14 amino acids. V lost 2 bases and J lost 8, with 15 bases in between. Germline V lookup: CDR1 SGHVS, CDR2 FQNEAQ.

The rearrangement joins TRBV4-3 to TRBJ1-1; tentatively, D is TRBD1 (5 bases). Germline CDR1 and CDR2: LGHNA and YSLEER. V dropped 2 bases and J dropped 1 base, with 11 bases sitting between them. This CDR3 contains 15 residues. The CDR3 bases are TGCGCCAGCAGCCAATCGGCAGGGTGGAACACTGAAGCTTTCTTT. Translated, it gives CASSQSAGWNTEAFF.

This clone was counted a few times. At the DNA level, this CDR3 is encoded by other sequences in the same sample as well. The chain links TRBV7-8 to TRBJ2-7, with 7 positions matching TRBD2. Losses at the gene ends were 4 bases for V and 0 bases for J; bases not matched to a gene: 6. Germline loops: CDR1 SGHVS, CDR2 FQNEAQ. The CDR3 is 15 amino acids. The CDR3 DNA is TGTGCCAGCAGCTCCCTAGCGGTTAGCTCCTACGAGCAGTACTTC. It is translated as CASSSLAVSSYEQYF.

The rearrangement joins TRBV5-4 to TRBJ2-1, with a weak D call TRBD1 (6 bases). Germline V CDR1 and CDR2: SGHNT, YYREEE (reference sequence). The CDR3 length is 15 residues. Trimming left V 10 bases short and J 2 bases short, with 19 bases between. CDR3 sequence reads: CAGQSSLTAYNEQFF. In nucleotides, the CDR3 is TGTGCCGGACAGTCTTCCCTGACAGCCTACAATGAGCAGTTCTTC.

This clone was seen a few times. This chain joins TRBV6-1 and TRBJ1-3; D is ambiguous. CDR3 size: 15 residues. Trimming stripped 0 bases from V and 0 bases from J, with 6 bases between. Germline CDR1 is MNHNS and CDR2 is SASEGT. DNA of the CDR3: TGTGCCAGCAGTGAAGCGCAGGACTCTGGAAACACCATATATTTT. Its protein product is CASSEAQDSGNTIYF.